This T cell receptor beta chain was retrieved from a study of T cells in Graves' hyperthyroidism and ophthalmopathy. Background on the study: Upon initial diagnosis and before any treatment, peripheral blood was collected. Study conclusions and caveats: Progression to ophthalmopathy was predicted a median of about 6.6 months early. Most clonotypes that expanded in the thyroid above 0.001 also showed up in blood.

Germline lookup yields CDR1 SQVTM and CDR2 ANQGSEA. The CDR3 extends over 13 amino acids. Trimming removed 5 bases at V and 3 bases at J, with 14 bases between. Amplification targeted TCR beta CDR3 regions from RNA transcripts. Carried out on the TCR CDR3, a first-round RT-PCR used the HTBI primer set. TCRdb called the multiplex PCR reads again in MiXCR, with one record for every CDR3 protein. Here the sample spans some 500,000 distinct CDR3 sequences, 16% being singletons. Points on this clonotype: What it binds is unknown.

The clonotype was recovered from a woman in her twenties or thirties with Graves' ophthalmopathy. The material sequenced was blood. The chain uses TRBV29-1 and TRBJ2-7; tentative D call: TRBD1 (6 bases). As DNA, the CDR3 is TGCAGCGTTCTCCCCCCGGACAGCTACGAGCAGTACTTC. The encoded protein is CSVLPPDSYEQYF.